The source of this T cell receptor (beta chain) is a study of radiation and T cells in renal cell carcinoma. Profiled with immunoSEQ multiplex PCR; TCRdb holds only in-frame clones, not every one. The table shows 45,000 to 55,000 clones, with about 80% occurring only once. This sample's time point: blood 2 weeks post-SBRT. As to treatment: 15 Gy SBRT to primary tumor, nephrectomy 4 weeks later. After SBRT, blood was collected at 2 and 4 weeks, plus baseline. Points from the study as a whole: Baseline intratumoral clonotype presence is unknown without pretreatment biopsies.

This clone was recorded once. What it binds is not known. The source was blood, collected from a patient whose treatment included radiotherapy and nephrectomy. This receptor was obtained from a woman between 70 and 85 years old with renal cell carcinoma.

CDR3 loop: CASSDSSTNEKLFF. The CDR3 DNA follows: TGTGCCAGCTCGGACAGTTCAACTAATGAAAAACTGTTTTTT. The V call is TRBV25-1, the J call TRBJ1-4; perhaps TRBD1 as D (6 bases). Germline values: CDR1 MGHDK, CDR2 SYGVNS. This CDR3 contains 14 residues. The V gene lost 8 bases and the J gene lost 0 bases, with 10 bases spanning the gap.